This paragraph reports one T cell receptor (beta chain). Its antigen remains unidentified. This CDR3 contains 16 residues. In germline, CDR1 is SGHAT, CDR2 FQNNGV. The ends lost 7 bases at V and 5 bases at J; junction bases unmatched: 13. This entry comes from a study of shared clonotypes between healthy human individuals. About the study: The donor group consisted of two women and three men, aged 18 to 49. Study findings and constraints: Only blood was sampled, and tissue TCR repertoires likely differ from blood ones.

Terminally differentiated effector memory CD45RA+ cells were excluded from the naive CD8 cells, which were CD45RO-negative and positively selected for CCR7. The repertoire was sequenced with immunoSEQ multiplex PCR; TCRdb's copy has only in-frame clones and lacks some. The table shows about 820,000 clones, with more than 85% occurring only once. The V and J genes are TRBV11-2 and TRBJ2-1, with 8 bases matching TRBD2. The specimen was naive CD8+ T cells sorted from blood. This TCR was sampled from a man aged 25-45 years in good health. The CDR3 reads CASIKPGAGDDNEQFF. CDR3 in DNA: TGTGCCAGCATTAAACCGGGAGCGGGAGACGACAATGAGCAGTTCTTC.